This T cell receptor beta chain was captured by sequencing in a study of T cell repertoires in cytomegalovirus infection (dated by TCRdb to about 2019). With respect to the entire study: The HLA type of each donor mattered for the analysis, because public TCR beta signatures pointed to carriage of CMV infection along with the matching HLA type.

The germline V gene encodes CDR1 SEHNR and CDR2 FQNEAQ (reference sequence). V drops 4 bases and J drops 10 bases, leaving 17 bases in between. Including cysteine and phenylalanine, the CDR3 has 14 amino acids. This entry keeps only the CDR3 DNA: 42 bases, framed from base 1. TCRdb lists the instrument as Illumina HiSeq 1500. TCRdb itself trimmed the public reads at Q25 with fastp, ran MiXCR and retained productive beta chains. Identical CDR3 protein sequences are pooled into one entry, listed with their most common genes and DNA. The sample table shows some 160,000 distinct CDR3 sequences, and 17% are seen once. In total, the top ten clones hold around 20% of the sample. What the work shows at the level of the full study, not this receptor alone: The ex vivo response was dominated by HLA-C-restricted CMV-specific TCR beta clonotypes, which also provided the single most frequent clonotype in two of eight donors. Cumulative frequency of public TCR beta family members discriminated carriers of CMV infection plus the relevant HLA type in this cohort and an independent roughly 320-donor cohort.

Comment on this clonotype: The antigen it binds to is not known. Base qualities are not recorded, but no much larger clone differs from it by a single base.

Material: CD8+ T cells from PBMCs. The sequence was obtained from a human donor in good health (CMV status not recorded). Some clones in this sample may be carry-over from other donors' samples. The rearrangement combines TRBV7-9 with TRBJ2-1; the D segment could be TRBD2, given 5 matching bases. The DNA sequence is TGTGCCAGCAGCTCCCCCCCCACTAGTGAGGAGCAGTTCTTC. Translation gives CASSSPPTSEEQFF. With the rest looked up from the reference TRBV7-9 and TRBJ2-1 genes rather than sequenced, the full variable domain is DTGVSQNPRHKITKRGQNVTFRCDPISEHNRLYWYRQTLGQGPEFLTYFQNEAQLEKSRLLSDRFSAERPKGSFSTLEIQRTEQGDSAMYLCASSSPPTSEEQFFGPGTRLTVL.